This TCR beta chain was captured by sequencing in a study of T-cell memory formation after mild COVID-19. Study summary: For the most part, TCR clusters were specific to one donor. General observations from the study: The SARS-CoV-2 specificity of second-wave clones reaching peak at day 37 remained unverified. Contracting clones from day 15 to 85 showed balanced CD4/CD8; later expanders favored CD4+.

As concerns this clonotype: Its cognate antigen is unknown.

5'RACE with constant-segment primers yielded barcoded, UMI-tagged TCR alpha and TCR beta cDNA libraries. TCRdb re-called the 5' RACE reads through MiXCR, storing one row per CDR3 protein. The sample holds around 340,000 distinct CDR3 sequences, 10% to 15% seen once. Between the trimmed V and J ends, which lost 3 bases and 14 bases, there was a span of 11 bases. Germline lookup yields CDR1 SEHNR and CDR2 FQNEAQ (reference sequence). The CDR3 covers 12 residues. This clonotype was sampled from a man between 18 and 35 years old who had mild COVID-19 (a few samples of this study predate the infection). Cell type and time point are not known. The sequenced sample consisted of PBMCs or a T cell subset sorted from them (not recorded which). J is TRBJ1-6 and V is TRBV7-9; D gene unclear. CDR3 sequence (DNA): TGTGCCAGCAGCTTGGAGGGTCACACCCTCCACTTT. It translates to CASSLEGHTLHF.